This TCR beta chain was documented in a study of Tregs in tolerant kidney transplant recipients. Sequencing used immunoSEQ multiplex PCR; TCRdb keeps in-frame clones, though not all of them. This table holds about 94,000 clones, approximately 93% found once. CDR3 length equals 17 residues. Per the germline V gene, CDR1 is SQVTM and CDR2 is ANQGSEA. V was pared by 7 bases and J by 0 bases, with 24 bases between. This TCR derives from a human donor who received a combined kidney and bone marrow transplant. The sample was CD4+ T cells from blood, taken before the transplant. The rearrangement uses TRBV29-1 and TRBJ1-1; D is undetermined. In nucleotides, the CDR3 is TGCAGCGCCAAACGGTTTCAGGAATACGGCGTGAACACTGAAGCTTTCTTT. Residues: CSAKRFQEYGVNTEAFF. Drawing the rest from reference TRBV29-1 and TRBJ1-1, the complete variable domain is SAVISQKPSRDICQRGTSLTIQCQVDSQVTMMFWYRQQPGQSLTLIATANQGSEATYESGFVIDKFPISRPNLTFSTLTVSNMSPEDSSIYLCSAKRFQEYGVNTEAFFGQGTRLTVV.